This T cell receptor (beta chain) was sequenced for a study of OX40 agonist ivuxolimab in advanced cancers. Broader study findings: Within 6 weeks, CD4+ and CD8+ blood T cells expanded clonally at 0.1 to 3.0 mg/kg.

Worth noting for this clone: As yet, its antigen is unknown.

The repertoire was sequenced with immunoSEQ multiplex PCR; TCRdb's copy has only in-frame clones and lacks some. The profile shows about 69,000 clones, about nine tenths of them singletons. Trimming removed 5 bases from V and 2 bases from J; junction bases left unmatched: 5. Germline CDR1 and CDR2: LNHDA and SQIVND (reference sequence). CDR3 length equals 15 residues. Blood specimens came from baseline, cycle 4 day 1, and cycle 7 day 1. The source was CD4+ or CD8+ T cells sorted from blood, collected in a trial of the OX40 agonist ivuxolimab. The TCR was taken from an adult with an advanced solid tumor such as melanoma, head and neck, liver or kidney cancer. This chain connects TRBV19 to TRBJ2-3, with 9 nucleotides matching TRBD1. This CDR3 is CASSYYRGPTDTQYF. For the CDR3, the DNA is TGTGCCAGTAGTTACTACAGGGGGCCCACAGATACGCAGTATTTT.